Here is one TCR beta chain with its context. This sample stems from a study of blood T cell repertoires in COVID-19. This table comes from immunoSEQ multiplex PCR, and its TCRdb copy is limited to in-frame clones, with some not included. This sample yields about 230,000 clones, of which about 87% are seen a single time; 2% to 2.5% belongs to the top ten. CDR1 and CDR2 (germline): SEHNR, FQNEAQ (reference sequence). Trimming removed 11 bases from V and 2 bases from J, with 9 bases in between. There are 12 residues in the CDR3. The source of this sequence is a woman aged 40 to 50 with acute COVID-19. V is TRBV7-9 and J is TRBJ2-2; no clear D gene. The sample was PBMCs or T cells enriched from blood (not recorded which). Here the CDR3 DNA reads TGTGCCCTGCGAATAAACACCGGGGAGCTGTTTTTT. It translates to CALRINTGELFF.